This T cell receptor (beta chain) was found in a study of identical twins. Overall study findings and caveats: Where beta out-of-frame sequences were concerned, excess twin sharing was weaker. Zero-insertion findings could be partly confounded by invariant cells (MAIT and iNKT cells). The models systematically underestimated how much out-of-frame TCR alpha was shared in monozygotic twins. Excess low generation probability was seen in twin-shared out-of-frame alpha sequences.

With regard to this clonotype: Its antigen remains unknown.

TCRdb re-analysed the 5' RACE reads in MiXCR, keeping a single row per CDR3 protein. The sample lists 1,800,000 or so distinct CDR3 sequences, roughly a third occurring once. The CDR3 has 14 residues. Germline lookup yields CDR1 SEHNR and CDR2 FQNEAQ (reference sequence). V was cut by 4 bases and J by 5 bases, with 9 bases left in between. This TCR was recovered from a newborn girl in good health. Material for sequencing was cord blood. The gene calls are TRBV7-9 and TRBJ1-6; D is perhaps TRBD1 (6 bases). CDR3 sequence (DNA): TGTGCCAGCAGCTCCTACAGGGATAATTCACCCCTCCACTTT. It specifies CASSSYRDNSPLHF. The variable domain in full, with the rest retrieved from reference TRBV7-9 and TRBJ1-6, is DTGVSQNPRHKITKRGQNVTFRCDPISEHNRLYWYRQTLGQGPEFLTYFQNEAQLEKSRLLSDRFSAERPKGSFSTLEIQRTEQGDSAMYLCASSSYRDNSPLHFGNGTRLTVT.